The 8 T cell receptor beta chains below all came from one sample that was sequenced in a study of CD8 T cells in ankylosing spondylitis. Study-level findings and limits: Characteristic of ankylosing spondylitis blood, it appeared, was a TCR beta motif comprising roughly eight highly homologous variants.

Their cognate antigens are unknown. Using its own MiXCR run on the 5' RACE reads, TCRdb lists one record per CDR3 protein. The sample has hundreds of thousands of distinct CDR3 sequences; about a sixth are singletons. The sequenced sample consisted of blood, either unsorted or a sorted T cell fraction (not recorded which). These receptors all stem from a male donor with ankylosing spondylitis.

V gene TRBV11-2 combines with J gene TRBJ2-1; 7 nucleotides line up with TRBD1. J gave up 7 bases and V 6 bases, and 12 bases lay outside the gene matches. Germline lookup yields CDR1 SGHAT and CDR2 FQNNGV. There are 15 residues in the CDR3. DNA for the CDR3: TGTGCCAGCAGAGAAACGTACAGGGGCGGGAATGAGCAGTTCTTC. Encoded protein: CASRETYRGGNEQFF.

The J gene is TRBJ2-7, the V gene TRBV20-1; D is ambiguous. CDR3 length equals 11 residues. Trimming took 8 bases from V and 2 from J, leaving 10 bases between them. Germline CDR1 and CDR2: DFQATT and SNEGSKA (reference sequence). The CDR3 DNA is TGCAGTACGCGGTTAGCCTACGAGCAGTACTTC. Translation gives CSTRLAYEQYF.

The J gene is TRBJ1-1, the V gene TRBV5-5; a possible D gene is TRBD1 (5 bases). Germline CDR1 SGHKS, CDR2 YYEKEE (reference sequence). V was shortened by 7 bases and J by 1 base, with 26 bases between the two germline ends. The CDR3 covers 18 residues. The CDR3 is CASSRGGGGWSANTEAFF. The CDR3, as DNA: TGTGCCAGCTCCCGCGGAGGTGGGGGATGGTCCGCGAACACTGAAGCTTTCTTT.

The chain employs TRBV5-1 and TRBJ2-1; 9 bases line up with TRBD2. Germline V gene sequence: CDR1 SGHRS, CDR2 YFSETQ. The length of the CDR3 is 17 residues. Trimming at V came to 0 bases and at J to 4 bases, leaving 8 bases not matched to a gene. The DNA of the CDR3 is TGCGCCAGCAGCTTGGACAAGCGGGGGGTTTGGTACAATGAGCAGTTCTTC. It encodes CASSLDKRGVWYNEQFF. Using reference TRBV5-1 and TRBJ2-1 for the parts outside the CDR3, the full variable domain is KAGVTQTPRYLIKTRGQQVTLSCSPISGHRSVSWYQQTPGQGLQFLFEYFSETQRNKGNFPGRFSGRQFSNSRSEMNVSTLELGDSALYLCASSLDKRGVWYNEQFFGPGTRLTVL.

In its sample, this clonotype was seen a few times. This chain uses TRBV7-2 with TRBJ2-5; 7 bases map to TRBD2. From germline, CDR1 is SGHTA and CDR2 FQGNSA. V trimming: 7 bases; J trimming: 5 bases; junction bases outside the gene matches: 10. The CDR3 sequence is 14 residues long. Here the CDR3 reads CASKGQYGGETQYF. The CDR3 DNA follows: TGTGCCAGCAAAGGGCAGTACGGGGGGGAGACCCAGTACTTC.

The CDR3 nucleotides are TGTGCCACCAGTGGGACTAGCGGGAGCCTAGATACGCAGTATTTT. Protein product: CATSGTSGSLDTQYF. The rearrangement uses TRBV24-1 and TRBJ2-3; TRBD2 aligns across 13 bases. Germline V CDR1 and CDR2: KGHDR, SFDVKD. The V gene end was trimmed by 5 bases and the J gene end by 5 bases; junction bases not matched to a gene: 3. There are 15 residues in the CDR3.

This clonotype occurred many times. The chain employs TRBV5-1 and TRBJ2-2, with D uncertain. Between the trimmed V and J ends, which lost 1 base and 0 bases, there was a span of 4 bases. Germline CDR1 reads SGHRS; CDR2 reads YFSETQ. This CDR3 has 14 amino acids. The CDR3 protein is CASSLSANTGELFF. CDR3 in DNA: TGCGCCAGCAGCTTGTCCGCGAACACCGGGGAGCTGTTTTTT.

J is TRBJ2-5 and V is TRBV24-1, with D perhaps assigned TRBD1 or TRBD2 (6 bases each). This CDR3 comprises 16 residues. The V and J ends lost 3 bases and 5 bases respectively, with 18 bases between them. Germline V gene lookup returns CDR1 KGHDR and CDR2 SFDVKD. The CDR3 spells CATSDRLPGARETQYF. The CDR3 DNA follows: TGTGCCACCAGTGATAGGCTTCCGGGGGCGAGGGAGACCCAGTACTTC.